A single sample is the source of the 5 T cell receptor beta chains below, sequenced in a study of response to subunit inactivated influenza vaccine. TCRdb re-derived calls from the RT-PCR reads in MiXCR, one entry per CDR3 protein. The sample contains roughly 760,000 distinct CDR3 sequences, less than 25% of which appear only once. Specimen: PBMCs from blood, collected 5 to 6 days after vaccination. The receptors were sampled from a man in his fifties or sixties who received an inactivated influenza vaccine.

This clonotype was seen a handful of times. The chain links TRBV10-3 to TRBJ2-2; D gene unclear. The CDR3 is made up of 12 amino acids. Germline lookup yields CDR1 ENHRY and CDR2 SYGVKD. The V and J ends lost 4 bases and 4 bases respectively, with 4 bases between them. The CDR3 loop reads CAISGSTGELFF. DNA for the CDR3: TGTGCCATCAGTGGATCCACCGGGGAGCTGTTTTTT.

This clonotype was seen a handful of times. The chain is built from TRBV13 and TRBJ2-1; TRBD2 agrees at 10 bases. The germline V gene encodes CDR1 PRHDT and CDR2 FYEKMQ (reference sequence). The junction had 10 bases not matched to a gene; V was cut back by 10 bases and J by 13 bases. The CDR3 has 12 amino acids. The CDR3 DNA is TGTGCCATCCGGGGGAGCGGGAGGGCCCAGTTCTTC. Protein sequence: CAIRGSGRAQFF.

This clonotype was detected only a few times. The chain links TRBV5-6 to TRBJ2-1; D is unresolved. Germline V gives CDR1 SGHDT, CDR2 YYEEEE. V lost 1 base, J lost 4 bases, and 6 bases lay in between. The CDR3 is made up of 13 amino acids. The CDR3 DNA sequence: TGTGCCAGCAGCTTGACAGTTTACAATGAGCAGTTCTTC. This translates into CASSLTVYNEQFF.

This rearrangement joins TRBV24-1 to TRBJ1-5; D call uncertain. Germline values: CDR1 KGHDR, CDR2 SFDVKD. V lost 4 bases, J lost 2 bases, and 8 bases lay in between. The CDR3 is made up of 14 amino acids. DNA of the CDR3: TGTGCCACCAGTGACCAACTGGGCAATCAGCCCCAGCATTTT. Translation gives CATSDQLGNQPQHF.

The chain combines TRBV20-1 with TRBJ1-2; 7 nucleotides align to TRBD1. In germline, CDR1 is DFQATT, CDR2 SNEGSKA (reference sequence). This CDR3 has 13 residues. V dropped 0 bases and J dropped 7; count of bases not matched to a gene: 5. The CDR3 protein is CSAREPTGTGYTF. In DNA, the CDR3 is TGCAGTGCTAGAGAACCGACAGGGACTGGCTACACCTTC.